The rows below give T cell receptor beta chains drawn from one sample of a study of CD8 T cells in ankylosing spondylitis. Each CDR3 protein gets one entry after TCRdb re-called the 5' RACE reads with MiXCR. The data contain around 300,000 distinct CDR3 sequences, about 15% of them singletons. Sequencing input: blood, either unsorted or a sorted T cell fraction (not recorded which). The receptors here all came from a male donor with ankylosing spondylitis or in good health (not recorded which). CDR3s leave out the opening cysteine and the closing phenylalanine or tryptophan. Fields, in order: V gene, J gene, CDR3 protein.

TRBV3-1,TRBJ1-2,ASSQGPGGNYGYT
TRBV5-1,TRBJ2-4,ASSSGEITKWNIQY
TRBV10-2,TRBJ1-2,ASSESDRSPYGYT
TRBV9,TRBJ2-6,ASSVELLSSGANVLT
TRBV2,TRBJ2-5,ASSLLGTMGGTQY
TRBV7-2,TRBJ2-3,ASSLATGLTDTQY
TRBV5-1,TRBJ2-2,ASTPDRATGELF
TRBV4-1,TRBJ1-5,ASSQEGNSNQPQH
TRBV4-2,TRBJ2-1,ASSQDSTSAYYNEQF
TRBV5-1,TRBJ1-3,ASSPGAKGNTIY
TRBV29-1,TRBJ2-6,SVATYSGANVLT
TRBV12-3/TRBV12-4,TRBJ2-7,ASRPSGTSGSYEQY
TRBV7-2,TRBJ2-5,ASSLGLRVRGQETQY
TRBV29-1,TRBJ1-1,SVHSRTGNTEAF
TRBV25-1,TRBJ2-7,ASAGGWEQY
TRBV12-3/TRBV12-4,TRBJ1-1,ASSLGVAPMNTEAF
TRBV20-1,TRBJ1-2,SVGGYGYT
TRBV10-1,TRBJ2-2,ASSRTGSGTGELF
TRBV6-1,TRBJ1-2,VTRQGAQRATYGYT
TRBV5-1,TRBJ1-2,ASSATGQGAFGYT
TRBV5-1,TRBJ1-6,ASSLSRGDSPLH
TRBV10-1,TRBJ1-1,ASSAGTGHTEAF
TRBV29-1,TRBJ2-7,SGRTSGSYEQY
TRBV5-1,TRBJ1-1,ASSLGEGGDTEAF
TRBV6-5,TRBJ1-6,ASSSSGGPTSSYNSPLH
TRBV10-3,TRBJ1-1,AISADLTGTEAF
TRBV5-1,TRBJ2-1,ASSLAEVVNEQF
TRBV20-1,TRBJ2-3,SARGDSFTPWSQY
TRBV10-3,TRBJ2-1,AISSGTHYNEQF
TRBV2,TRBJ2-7,ASSAGLVPPYEQY
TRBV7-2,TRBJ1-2,ASSLARTERGGYT
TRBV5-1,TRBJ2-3,ASSIRTQADTQY